Below, 4 T cell receptor beta chains from the same sample are listed, as sequenced in a study of Graves' ophthalmopathy and Graves' hyperthyroidism. Using RNA transcripts, the TCR beta CDR3 regions were amplified. Investigators did first-round RT-PCR with HTBI primers, then second-round multiplex PCR. TCRdb ran MiXCR on the multiplex PCR reads and lists one entry per CDR3 protein. The table has over 650,000 distinct CDR3 sequences, roughly two fifths seen once. The specimen was peripheral blood. The receptors stem from an adult man with Graves' ophthalmopathy.

There are many counts of this clonotype. The chain joins TRBV7-9 to TRBJ2-7; D gene unclear. CDR3 length: 14 residues. The V end was cut by 6 bases, the J end by 2 bases, with 14 bases between. CDR1 is SEHNR, CDR2 FQNEAQ, per germline (reference sequence). CDR3 DNA: TGTGCCAGCAGTACCCGGAACACGCCCTACGAGCAGTACTTC. This codes for CASSTRNTPYEQYF.

This clonotype was counted at least ten times. This chain links TRBV10-2 with TRBJ2-2; D gene unclear. The CDR3 has 14 residues. V was trimmed by 3 bases and J by 6 bases, leaving 11 bases between them. Germline assignment: CDR1 WSHSY and CDR2 SAAADI. DNA of the CDR3: TGCGCCAGCAGTGATTTTGCGGCCGCCGGGGAGCTGTTTTTT. Translating gives CASSDFAAAGELFF.

This clonotype has a count of ten or more. In DNA, the CDR3 is TGTGCCAGCAGGGGCCAACTCTCGGGGGCCAACGTCCTGACTTTC. It is translated as CASRGQLSGANVLTF. The rearrangement joins TRBV12-3 or TRBV12-4 to TRBJ2-6; no definite D call. There are 15 residues in the CDR3. Trimming pared 6 bases from V and 4 bases from J, leaving 13 bases between.

The rearrangement joins TRBV7-8 to TRBJ2-5, with a weak D call TRBD2 (5 bases). V was trimmed by 1 base and J by 5 bases, leaving 8 bases between them. This CDR3 has 13 residues. Germline V gene sequence: CDR1 SGHVS, CDR2 FQNEAQ. CDR3 region: CASSLVVAETQYF. CDR3 bases: TGTGCCAGCAGCTTAGTAGTAGCGGAGACCCAGTACTTC.